This entry concerns a single T cell receptor (beta chain). Its target is unknown. The assay was immunoSEQ multiplex PCR, and TCRdb's table has in-frame clones only and misses some. The data show around 110,000 clones, around 93% seen once. Timing groups of about 4 and about 12 weeks for second doses were pooled. Per germline, CDR1 MGHRA and CDR2 YSYEKL. CDR3 length: 14 amino acids. The ends were cut back, 3 bases at V and 5 bases at J, with 13 bases in the middle. This sample is drawn from a study of T cell responses to AZD1222 COVID-19 vaccine. Study conclusions and caveats: After two AZD1222 doses, spike-specific TCR breadth and depth rose versus day 0. White British donors predominated, females outnumbered males, and clonal diversity was possibly underestimated. The study found vaccine-associated CD4 TCRs spanning spike, dominant at 160-218 and 743-854.

The sample consisted of peripheral blood, taken 28 days after the second AZD1222 dose. The sequence came from an adult who received the AZD1222 COVID-19 vaccine. The chain joins TRBV4-1 to TRBJ2-5; tentatively, D is TRBD2 (6 bases). CDR3 residues: CASSQGLAQETQYF. The CDR3 nucleotides are TGCGCCAGCAGCCAGGGACTGGCGCAGGAGACCCAGTACTTC.